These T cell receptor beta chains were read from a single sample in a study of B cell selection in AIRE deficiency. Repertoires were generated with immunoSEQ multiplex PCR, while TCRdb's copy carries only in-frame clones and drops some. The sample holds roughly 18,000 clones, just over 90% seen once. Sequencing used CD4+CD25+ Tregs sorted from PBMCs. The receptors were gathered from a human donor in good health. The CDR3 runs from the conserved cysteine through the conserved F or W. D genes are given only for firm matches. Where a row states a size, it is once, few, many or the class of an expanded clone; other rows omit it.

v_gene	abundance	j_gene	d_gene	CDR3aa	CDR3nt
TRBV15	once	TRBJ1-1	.	CATSRNYRESTEAFF	TGTGCCACCAGCAGAAACTACAGGGAGAGCACTGAAGCTTTCTTT
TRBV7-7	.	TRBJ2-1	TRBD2	CASSLGLAQNEQFF	TGTGCCAGCAGCCTGGGACTAGCGCAGAATGAGCAGTTCTTC
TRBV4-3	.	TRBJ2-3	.	CASSQSGGVRGDTQYF	TGCGCCAGCAGCCAAAGCGGCGGGGTCCGAGGAGATACGCAGTATTTT
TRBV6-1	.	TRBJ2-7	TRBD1	CASSRQDRGGYEQYF	TGTGCCAGCAGTCGACAGGACAGGGGTGGCTACGAGCAGTACTTC
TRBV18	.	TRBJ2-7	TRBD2	CASSSVGGLEQYF	TGTGCCAGCTCATCCGTGGGAGGGCTCGAGCAGTACTTC
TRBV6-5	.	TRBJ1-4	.	CASSYTGRGEKLFF	TGTGCCAGCAGTTACACTGGGAGAGGGGAAAAACTGTTTTTT
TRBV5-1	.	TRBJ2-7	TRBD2	CASRHAGGTKGNEQYF	TGCGCCAGCAGGCACGCGGGAGGGACGAAAGGGAACGAGCAGTACTTC
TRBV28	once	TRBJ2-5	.	CASSFSGLRGETQYF	TGTGCCAGCAGTTTTTCTGGATTAAGGGGAGAGACCCAGTACTTC
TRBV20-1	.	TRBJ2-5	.	CSARGETQYF	TGCAGTGCTAGGGGGGAGACCCAGTACTTC
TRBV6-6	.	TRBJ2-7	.	CASSYPGSYEQYF	TGTGCCAGCAGTTACCCGGGCTCCTACGAGCAGTACTTC
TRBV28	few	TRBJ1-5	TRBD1	CASSFADRVKRPSDNQPQHF	TGTGCCAGCAGTTTCGCCGACAGGGTGAAAAGACCAAGTGACAATCAGCCCCAGCATTTT
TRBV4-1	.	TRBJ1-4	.	CASSPRHTNEKLFF	TGCGCCAGCAGCCCCCGCCACACAAATGAAAAACTGTTTTTT
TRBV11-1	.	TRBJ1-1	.	CASSYLMNTEAFF	TGTGCCAGCAGCTACTTGATGAACACTGAAGCTTTCTTT
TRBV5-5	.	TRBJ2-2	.	CASSLMGAGELFF	TGTGCCAGCAGCCTGATGGGGGCCGGGGAGCTGTTTTTT
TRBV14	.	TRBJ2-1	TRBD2	CASSQVRRAGVSYNEQFF	TGTGCCAGCAGCCAAGTTCGGCGCGCGGGAGTGTCCTACAATGAGCAGTTCTTC
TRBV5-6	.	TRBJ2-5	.	CASSLRQTETQYF	TGTGCCAGCAGCCTAAGACAGACGGAGACCCAGTACTTC
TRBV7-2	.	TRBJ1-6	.	CASSPQLRSSPLHF	TGTGCCAGCAGCCCACAGTTGCGAAGTTCACCCCTCCACTTT
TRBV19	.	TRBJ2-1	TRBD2	CASTDRWEGRNEQFF	TGTGCCAGTACCGATAGGTGGGAGGGCCGCAATGAGCAGTTCTTC
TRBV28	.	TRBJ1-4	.	CASSRQGKGEKLFF	TGTGCCAGCAGCCGTCAGGGAAAGGGTGAAAAACTGTTTTTT
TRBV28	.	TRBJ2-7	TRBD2	CASTARGPYGRPHEQYF	TGTGCCAGCACCGCACGTGGTCCCTACGGGAGGCCCCACGAGCAGTACTTC
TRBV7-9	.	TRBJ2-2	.	CASSLVGYTGELFF	TGTGCCAGCAGCTTAGTAGGGTACACCGGGGAGCTGTTTTTT
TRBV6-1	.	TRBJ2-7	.	CASSEGHLYEQYF	TGTGCCAGCAGTGAGGGACATCTCTACGAGCAGTACTTC
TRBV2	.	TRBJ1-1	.	CASSGSGRAAFF	TGTGCCAGCAGTGGTTCAGGGAGGGCGGCTTTCTTT
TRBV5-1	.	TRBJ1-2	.	CASSLDASTSYGYTF	TGCGCCAGCAGCTTGGATGCCAGTACCTCCTATGGCTACACCTTC
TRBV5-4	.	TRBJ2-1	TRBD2	CASSKTSVGEQFF	TGTGCCAGCAGCAAGACTAGCGTCGGTGAGCAGTTCTTC
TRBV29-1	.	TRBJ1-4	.	CSVEGTDREKLFF	TGCAGCGTTGAAGGGACAGATAGGGAAAAACTGTTTTTT
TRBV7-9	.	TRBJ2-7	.	CASSLGQFLYEQYF	TGTGCCAGCAGCTTAGGGCAGTTCCTCTACGAGCAGTACTTC
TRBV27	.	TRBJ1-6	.	CASSPSRTVNSPLHF	TGTGCCAGCAGCCCCTCCAGGACAGTGAATTCACCCCTCCACTTT